The 7 T cell receptor beta chains reported below all come from one sample, sequenced in a study of blood T cell repertoires in COVID-19. Profiled with immunoSEQ multiplex PCR; TCRdb holds only in-frame clones, not every one. The sample shows more than 100,000 clones, over 70% of them seen only once. The sequencing input was peripheral blood. These receptor sequences come from a man aged 50 to 59 with active COVID-19.

This clone was detected once. The chain recombines TRBV12-2 with TRBJ2-5; the table's D gene call, TRBD1, was not cross checked with the DNA. TRBV12-2 is reported as a pseudogene. This CDR3 is 13 amino acids long. CDR3 in amino acids: CASRLVQQETQYF. The CDR3 DNA follows: TGTGCAAGTCGCTTAGTACAGCAAGAGACCCAGTACTTC.

The chain joins TRBV3-1 (or the pseudogene TRBV3-2) to TRBJ2-5; D gene ambiguous. Trimming cost V 0 bases and J 9 bases, with 14 bases left between them. The CDR3 is made up of 14 amino acids. Germline V CDR1 and CDR2: LGHDT, YNNKEL (reference sequence). Written as DNA, the CDR3 is TGTGCCAGCAGCCAAGATCTGGCCTCCGTGGCCCAGTACTTC. It yields the protein CASSQDLASVAQYF.

The chain has TRBV2 and TRBJ1-1; D remains unclear. The CDR3 length is 14 residues. V was pared by 8 bases and J by 1 base, with 14 bases between. Germline CDR1 reads SNHLY; CDR2 reads FYNNEI. The CDR3 loop is CASSSTATNTEAFF. The CDR3 bases are TGTGCCAGCTCGAGCACAGCCACGAACACTGAAGCTTTCTTT.

This chain joins TRBV3-1 (or the pseudogene TRBV3-2) and TRBJ2-5; 11 bases align to TRBD2. Germline V gives CDR1 LGHDT, CDR2 YNNKEL (reference sequence). The CDR3 loop spans 13 amino acids. V lost 10 bases and J lost 4; bases outside the gene matches: 5. CDR3 in DNA: TGTGCCATACTAGCGGGGGAAGGAGAGACCCAGTACTTC. This codes for CAILAGEGETQYF.

The rearrangement uses TRBV9 and TRBJ2-7; D perhaps matches TRBD2 (6 bases). Trimming removed 4 bases from V and 0 bases from J, with 14 bases in between. Germline V gene sequence: CDR1 SGDLS, CDR2 YYNGEE. This CDR3 is built from 15 residues. Written as DNA, the CDR3 is TGTGCCAGCAGCCCAAAGGGCGGGGCCTCCTACGAGCAGTACTTC. Translation: CASSPKGGASYEQYF. The full variable domain, in which reference TRBV9 and TRBJ2-7 provide the parts outside the CDR3, is DSGVTQTPKHLITATGQRVTLRCSPRSGDLSVYWYQQSLDQGLQFLIQYYNGEERAKGNILERFSAQQFPDLHSELNLSSLELGDSALYFCASSPKGGASYEQYFGPGTRLTVT.

This clone was seen only once. The chain joins TRBV5-4 to TRBJ1-2, with 11 bases lining up with TRBD1. The CDR3 contains 13 residues. Germline V lookup: CDR1 SGHNT, CDR2 YYREEE (reference sequence). J lost 9 bases, V lost 4 bases, and 5 bases had no gene match. The CDR3 reads CASSLGQGVRYTF. The CDR3 coding sequence is TGTGCCAGCAGCCTGGGACAGGGGGTGCGCTACACCTTC. Filled out from reference TRBV5-4 and TRBJ1-2, the complete variable domain reads ETGVTQSPTHLIKTRGQQVTLRCSSQSGHNTVSWYQQALGQGPQFIFQYYREEENGRGNFPPRFSGLQFPNYSSELNVNALELDDSALYLCASSLGQGVRYTFGSGTRLTVV.

This clone was seen only once. The CDR3 DNA reads as TGCGCCAGCAGCCAAGGAAGTGGGGCGAGCACTGAAGCTTTCTTT. Translation gives CASSQGSGASTEAFF. This rearrangement joins TRBV4-3 to TRBJ1-1; TRBD1 is a possible D gene (5 bases). Germline assignment: CDR1 LGHNA and CDR2 YSLEER. V gave up 1 base and J gave up 4 bases, with 13 bases separating them. The CDR3 totals 15 residues.